This entry describes one T cell receptor beta chain. The data are from a study of T cell changes during pregnancy in multiple sclerosis. The data were produced by immunoSEQ multiplex PCR, yet TCRdb's version contains in-frame clones alone and is incomplete. The repertoire holds approximately 30,000 clones, with approximately 88% as singletons. This CDR3 contains 15 residues. Trimming took 5 bases from V and 4 from J; bases not matched to a gene: 7. Germline values: CDR1 SGHAT, CDR2 FQDESV (reference sequence). The clonotype originates from a female donor in good health, enrolled as a control in a pregnancy study. The genes are TRBV11-1 and TRBJ2-1; TRBD2 agrees at 8 bases. The specimen comprised CD4+ T cells from peripheral blood mononuclear cells, sampled in the first trimester of pregnancy. CDR3: CASSPGLDPYNEQFF. As DNA, the CDR3 is TGTGCCAGCAGCCCGGGACTAGATCCGTACAATGAGCAGTTCTTC. Looking up the rest from reference TRBV11-1 and TRBJ2-1 gives the full variable domain: EAEVAQSPRYKITEKSQAVAFWCDPISGHATLYWYRQILGQGPELLVQFQDESVVDDSQLPKDRFSAERLKGVDSTLKIQPAELGDSAMYLCASSPGLDPYNEQFFGPGTRLTVL.